A single T cell receptor beta chain is shown here with its context. What it binds is unknown. This sample was included in a study of OX40 agonist ivuxolimab in advanced cancers. Study context: In this cohort, patients received ivuxolimab, an agonistic anti-OX40 (CD134) antibody. Of the participants, under 50% had some prior anti-PD-1, anti-PD-L1 or anti-CTLA-4 therapy, which was allowed. Study-wide results and limits: At 0.1 to 3.0 mg/kg, clonal expansion of CD4+ and CD8+ blood T cells had occurred by week 6.

Germline CDR1 SGHTA, CDR2 FQGNSA. CDR3 length: 13 amino acids. Trimming removed 5 bases from V and 6 bases from J, with 14 bases in between. Some clones are missing from TCRdb's copy, which holds only in-frame ones; the method was immunoSEQ multiplex PCR. The table includes approximately 70,000 clones, 82% detected once. Sequenced here: CD4+ or CD8+ T cells sorted from blood, sampled in a trial of the OX40 agonist ivuxolimab. The origin of this receptor is an adult with an advanced solid tumor such as melanoma, head and neck, liver or kidney cancer. V and J are TRBV7-2 and TRBJ2-7; D unclear. CDR3 amino acids: CASSPRASGEQYF. Written as DNA, the CDR3 is TGTGCCAGCAGCCCCAGAGCCTCTGGCGAGCAGTACTTC.